Given below is one T cell receptor beta chain in context. The data were taken from a study of blood T cell repertoires in COVID-19. Study-wide background: Italy, Spain and the United States were the sources of the convalescent and acute COVID-19 samples. Nucleic acid was either cDNA or gDNA, and it came from T cells, B-cell-depleted T cells, or PBMCs.

Germline V lookup: CDR1 SGHTA, CDR2 FQGNSA. With 1 base clipped from V and 6 bases from J, the junction kept 1 base outside the gene matches. The CDR3 covers 15 residues. Original methodology: Reference gene primer amplification gave nucleated cell count estimates. Profiled with immunoSEQ multiplex PCR; TCRdb holds only in-frame clones, not every one. The DNA was the basis for D and trimming; V, J and clone size are from that table. Of 130,000 or so clones listed, roughly 88% are singletons. The sequenced material came from peripheral blood. The V gene is TRBV7-2, the J gene TRBJ2-1; 12 nucleotides line up with TRBD2. The clonotype comes from a woman aged 55-70 years with acute or convalescent COVID-19. The chain's CDR3 is CASSLVLAGGNEQFF. The CDR3 nucleotides are TGTGCCAGCAGCTTAGTACTAGCGGGGGGCAATGAGCAGTTCTTC.